The 13 T cell receptor beta chains below all came from one sample that was sequenced in a study of graft-versus-host responses after intestinal transplantation. For these receptors, no antigen is known. Clones were read by immunoSEQ multiplex PCR, and TCRdb kept only the in-frame ones, dropping some. Here the sample spans over 80,000 clones, approximately 90% being singletons. The sequenced sample was unstimulated CD8+ T cells sorted from spleen or lymph node cells, obtained before transplant. All receptors come from a human donor who was the organ donor for an intestinal transplant.

The chain uses TRBV25-1 and TRBJ2-2, with 10 bases that match TRBD1. V dropped 6 bases and J dropped 2; count of bases not matched to a gene: 6. The CDR3 totals 16 residues. Looked up from germline, CDR1 is MGHDK and CDR2 is SYGVNS. The CDR3 DNA reads TGTGCCAGCAGAGCGGACAGGGGGGATAACACCGGGGAGCTGTTTTTT. Its protein is CASRADRGDNTGELFF. Full variable domain (remainder filled in from reference TRBV25-1 and TRBJ2-2): EADIYQTPRYLVIGTGKKITLECSQTMGHDKMYWYQQDPGMELHLIHYSYGVNSTEKGDLSSESTVSRIRTEHFPLTLESARPSHTSQYLCASRADRGDNTGELFFGEGSRLTVL.

The chain couples TRBV4-3 to TRBJ2-7, with TRBD1 matching 9 bases. This CDR3 comprises 14 residues. CDR1 LGHNA and CDR2 YSLEER come from the germline V gene. V shed 5 bases and J 2 bases; nucleotides not matched to a gene: 4. The CDR3 DNA sequence: TGCGCCAGCAGCTTCCGGACAGGGGCCTACGAGCAGTACTTC. Translation gives CASSFRTGAYEQYF.

The chain couples TRBV2 to TRBJ2-3; TRBD2 aligns across 9 bases. CDR1 and CDR2 from the germline V gene are SNHLY and FYNNEI. V shed 6 bases and J 3 bases; nucleotides not matched to a gene: 10. The CDR3 extends over 16 amino acids. The CDR3, as DNA: TGTGCCAGCAGGGCCCGTCTAGCGGGGTGGACAGATACGCAGTATTTT. Protein product: CASRARLAGWTDTQYF.

The chain recombines TRBV19 with TRBJ2-7; D may be TRBD1 (5 bases). This CDR3 contains 15 residues. Per germline, CDR1 LNHDA and CDR2 SQIVND (reference sequence). Trimming removed 6 bases at V and 0 bases at J, with 15 bases between. The chain's CDR3 is CASSPRTQSSYEQYF. Here the CDR3 DNA reads TGTGCCAGTAGCCCTAGGACACAAAGCTCCTACGAGCAGTACTTC. Combining the CDR3 with reference TRBV19 and TRBJ2-7 gives the whole variable domain DGGITQSPKYLFRKEGQNVTLSCEQNLNHDAMYWYRQDPGQGLRLIYYSQIVNDFQKGDIAEGYSVSREKKESFPLTVTSAQKNPTAFYLCASSPRTQSSYEQYFGPGTRLTVT.

This rearrangement joins TRBV5-6 to TRBJ2-5; 7 bases align to TRBD1. V was pared by 4 bases and J by 2 bases, with 2 bases of the junction left unmatched. Germline CDR1 SGHDT, CDR2 YYEEEE. This CDR3 contains 13 residues. The CDR3 loop is CASSVQGQETQYF. CDR3 coding DNA: TGTGCCAGCAGCGTACAGGGGCAAGAGACCCAGTACTTC.

The rearrangement uses TRBV4-1 and TRBJ1-1, with D maybe TRBD1 (6 bases). The germline V and J ends were trimmed by 2 bases and 4 bases, with 11 bases remaining between them. The CDR3 is made up of 14 amino acids. From germline, CDR1 is MGHRA and CDR2 YSYEKL. CDR3: CASSQIQGGTEAFF. The CDR3 DNA is TGCGCCAGCAGCCAAATACAGGGCGGCACTGAAGCTTTCTTT.

The chain is built from TRBV7-9 and TRBJ2-5; weak D call: TRBD2 (6 bases). TRBJ2-7 matches the DNA end more closely, so the J call is doubtful. Per germline, CDR1 SEHNR and CDR2 FQNEAQ (reference sequence). The CDR3 spans 15 residues. The CDR3 DNA reads as TGTGCCAGCTCCGGGGGACGCCTTGGGGCCTACGAGCAGTACTTC. It translates to CASSGGRLGAYEQYF.

V and J are TRBV7-6 and TRBJ2-5; 8 bases are a match to TRBD1. With 4 bases clipped from V and 2 bases from J, the junction kept 3 bases outside the gene matches. CDR3 length: 14 amino acids. CDR1 is SGHVS and CDR2 is FNYEAQ in the germline V gene. CDR3 residues: CASSSGGGQETQYF. CDR3 coding DNA: TGTGCCAGCAGCTCAGGGGGCGGTCAAGAGACCCAGTACTTC.

The chain joins TRBV14 to TRBJ1-1; D remains unclear. Germline loops: CDR1 SGHDN, CDR2 FVKESK. Between the trimmed V and J ends, which lost 1 base and 1 base, there was a span of 4 bases. The CDR3 extends over 13 amino acids. The DNA for the CDR3 is TGTGCCAGCAGCCAAGGAGGGAACACTGAAGCTTTCTTT. Its protein is CASSQGGNTEAFF.

V usage is TRBV25-1 and J usage is TRBJ1-1; D gene unclear. Germline lookup yields CDR1 MGHDK and CDR2 SYGVNS. The ends were cut back, 4 bases at V and 1 base at J, with 4 bases in the middle. CDR3 size: 12 residues. CDR3 loop: CASSASNTEAFF. The CDR3, as DNA: TGTGCCAGCAGTGCTTCGAACACTGAAGCTTTCTTT.

V usage is TRBV15 and J usage is TRBJ1-2; D ambiguous. Trimming took off 0 bases at V and 5 bases at J, with 28 bases between the two ends. The CDR3 loop spans 20 amino acids. Germline CDR1 and CDR2: LNHNV and YYDKDF (reference sequence). The CDR3 is CATSRDRGDWGAKVPYGYTF. The CDR3 DNA reads TGTGCCACCAGCAGAGATCGGGGTGACTGGGGAGCGAAAGTCCCTTATGGCTACACCTTC.

The rearrangement joins TRBV4-3 to TRBJ1-2; 8 bases line up with TRBD1. The CDR3 sequence is 13 residues long. The V segment lost 4 bases and the J segment 7 bases; nucleotides outside the gene matches: 5. Germline V gene sequence: CDR1 LGHNA, CDR2 YSLEER. CDR3 sequence (DNA): TGCGCCAGCAGCCGAGGGACAGGACGTGGCTACACCTTC. Translating gives CASSRGTGRGYTF.

This rearrangement joins TRBV7-9 to TRBJ2-5, with TRBD1 matching over 9 bases. Trimming at V came to 4 bases and at J to 5 bases, leaving 5 bases not matched to a gene. The germline V gene has CDR1 SEHNR and CDR2 FQNEAQ (reference sequence). The CDR3 is 14 residues long. This CDR3 is CASSSGQGGETQYF. CDR3 sequence (DNA): TGTGCCAGCAGCTCGGGACAGGGCGGGGAGACCCAGTACTTC. The whole variable domain, remainder taken from reference TRBV7-9 and TRBJ2-5, is DTGVSQNPRHKITKRGQNVTFRCDPISEHNRLYWYRQTLGQGPEFLTYFQNEAQLEKSRLLSDRFSAERPKGSFSTLEIQRTEQGDSAMYLCASSSGQGGETQYFGPGTRLLVL.